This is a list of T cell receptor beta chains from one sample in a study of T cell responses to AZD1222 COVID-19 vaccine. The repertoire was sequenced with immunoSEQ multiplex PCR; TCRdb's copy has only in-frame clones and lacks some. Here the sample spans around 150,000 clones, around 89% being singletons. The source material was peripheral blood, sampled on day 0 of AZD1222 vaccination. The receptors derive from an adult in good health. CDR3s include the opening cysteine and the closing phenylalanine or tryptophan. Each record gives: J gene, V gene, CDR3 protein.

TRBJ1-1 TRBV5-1 CASSLSTLNTEAFF
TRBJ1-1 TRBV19 CASSMASTEAFF
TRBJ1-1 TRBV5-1 CASRGQGAMNTEAFF
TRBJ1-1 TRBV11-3 CASSPGLMNTEAFF
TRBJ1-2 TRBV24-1 CATSGEGKGLSGSYGYTF
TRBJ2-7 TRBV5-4 CASSPGQGLEQYF
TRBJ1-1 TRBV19 CASSIWGNTEAFF
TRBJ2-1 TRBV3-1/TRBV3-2 CASSRDQGYNEQFF
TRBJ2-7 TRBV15 CATVKGGSSYEQYF
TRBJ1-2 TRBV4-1 CASSQETGADYYGYTF
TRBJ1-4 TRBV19 CASSVRDRGSEKLFF
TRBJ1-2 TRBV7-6 CASSLGAASKGGYTF
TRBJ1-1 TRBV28 CASSLGIRGAEAFF
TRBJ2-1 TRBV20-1 CSASPSTSGRTNEQFF
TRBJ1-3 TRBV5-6 CASSLVGGSGNTIYF
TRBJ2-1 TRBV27 CASSQQGFYNEQFF
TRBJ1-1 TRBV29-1 CSGGRGGSTEAFF
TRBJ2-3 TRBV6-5 CASGGHSSTWDTQYF
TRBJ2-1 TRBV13 CASSRGTGGNEQFF
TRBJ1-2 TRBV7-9 CASSSRQGGYGYTF
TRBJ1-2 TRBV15 CATETGDGYTF
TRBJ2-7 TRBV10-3 CASLAETYEQYF
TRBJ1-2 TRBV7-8 CASSLGAGGYGYTF
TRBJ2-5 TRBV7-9 CASSPAGVQETQYF
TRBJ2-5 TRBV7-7 CASSQTRTAQETQYF
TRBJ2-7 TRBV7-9 CASSFPTSYEQYF
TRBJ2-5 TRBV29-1 CSAVGLGQGTETQYF
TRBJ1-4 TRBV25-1 CASSALGGRREKLFF
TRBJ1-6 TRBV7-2 CASSQLPGRYNSPLHF
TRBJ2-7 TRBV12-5 CASGLGNLEQYF
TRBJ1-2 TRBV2 CASSDEVNYDYTF
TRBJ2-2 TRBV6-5 CASSYLGAQNTGELFF
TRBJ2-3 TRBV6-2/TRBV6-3 CASSYSGLAGAGDTQYF
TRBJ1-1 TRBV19 CASSRYRGSVSFF
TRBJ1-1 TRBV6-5 CASEDRGRGTEAFF
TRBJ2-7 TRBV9 CASSPYLEAAEQYF
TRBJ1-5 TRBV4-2 CASSLGGERNQPQHF
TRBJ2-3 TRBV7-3 CASSPRAGVTDTQYF
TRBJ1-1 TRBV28 CASSFRGRAFF